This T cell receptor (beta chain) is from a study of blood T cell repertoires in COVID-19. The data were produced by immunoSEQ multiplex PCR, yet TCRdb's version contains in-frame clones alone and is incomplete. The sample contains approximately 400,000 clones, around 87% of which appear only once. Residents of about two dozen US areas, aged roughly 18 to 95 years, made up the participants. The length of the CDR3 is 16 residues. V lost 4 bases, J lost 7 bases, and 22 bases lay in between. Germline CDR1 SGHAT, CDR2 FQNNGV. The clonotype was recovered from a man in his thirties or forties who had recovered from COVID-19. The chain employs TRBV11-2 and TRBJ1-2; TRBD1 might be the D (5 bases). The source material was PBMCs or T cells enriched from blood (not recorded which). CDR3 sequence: CASSSIRDLQKGGYTF. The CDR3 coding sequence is TGTGCCAGCAGCTCCATCAGGGATCTCCAAAAAGGTGGCTACACCTTC.